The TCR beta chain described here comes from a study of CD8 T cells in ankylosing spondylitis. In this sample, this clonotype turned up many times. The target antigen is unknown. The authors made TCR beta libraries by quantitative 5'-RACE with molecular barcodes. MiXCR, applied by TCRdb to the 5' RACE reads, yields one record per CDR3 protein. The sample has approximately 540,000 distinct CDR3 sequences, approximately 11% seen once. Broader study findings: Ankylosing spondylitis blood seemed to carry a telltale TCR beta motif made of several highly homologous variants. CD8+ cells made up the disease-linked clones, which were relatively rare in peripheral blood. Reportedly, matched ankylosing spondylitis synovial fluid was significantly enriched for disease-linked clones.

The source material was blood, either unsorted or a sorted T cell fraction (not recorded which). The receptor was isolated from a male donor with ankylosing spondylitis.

The CDR3 here is CSASLAGGVSDTQYF. The DNA for the CDR3 is TGCAGTGCTTCCCTAGCGGGAGGAGTATCAGATACGCAGTATTTT. The chain links TRBV20-1 to TRBJ2-3; 11 bases line up with TRBD2. Looked up from germline, CDR1 is DFQATT and CDR2 is SNEGSKA (reference sequence). This CDR3 has 15 amino acids. V dropped 5 bases and J dropped 4; count of bases not matched to a gene: 8.